These 2 T cell receptor beta chains originate from one sample sequenced in a study of T-cell memory formation after mild COVID-19. TCRdb itself ran the 5' RACE reads through MiXCR, one entry per CDR3 protein. This repertoire shows about 400,000 distinct CDR3 sequences, about an eighth found once; its top ten account for 20% to 25%. The sample was PBMCs or a T cell subset sorted from them (not recorded which). The receptors here all came from a man aged 18 to 29 who had mild COVID-19 (a few samples of this study predate the infection). Cell type and time point are not known.

This clonotype was seen more than once but under ten times. The chain recombines TRBV5-1 with TRBJ2-1, with 10 positions matching TRBD2. The CDR3 extends over 16 amino acids. V lost 1 base and J lost 4; bases outside the gene matches: 5. Germline CDR1 and CDR2: SGHRS and YFSETQ. The CDR3 sequence is CASSLTLAGVYNEQFF. CDR3 in DNA: TGCGCCAGCAGCTTGACTCTAGCGGGGGTATACAATGAGCAGTTCTTC.

This clonotype was picked up many times. The chain joins TRBV7-2 to TRBJ2-2; no reliable D call. CDR3 length: 14 amino acids. With 5 bases removed from V and 3 bases from J, the gap between germline ends came to 10 bases. Per germline, CDR1 SGHTA and CDR2 FQGNSA. CDR3 amino acids: CASSPLRDTGELFF. The CDR3, as DNA: TGTGCCAGCAGCCCCCTCCGGGACACCGGGGAGCTGTTTTTT.